These T cell receptor beta chains were read from a single sample in a study of blood T cell repertoires in COVID-19. TCRdb's copy holds only in-frame clones and misses some; the assay was immunoSEQ multiplex PCR. The sample includes 200,000 to 250,000 clones, approximately 78% of them seen just once. Material for sequencing was peripheral blood. The source of these receptors is a woman aged 70-85 years with COVID-19, enrolled during active disease. Both conserved end residues are part of each CDR3. D genes are given only for firm matches. Rows give clone size only sometimes, using once, few, many, or a class for an expanded clone.

CDR3: CASTPSRGALNGYTF; DNA: TGTGCCAGCACCCCCTCCCGGGGGGCGTTAAATGGCTACACCTTC; size: few; D: .; V: TRBV28; J: TRBJ1-2
CDR3: CASSLQGKETQYF; DNA: TGCGCCAGCAGCTTGCAGGGTAAAGAGACCCAGTACTTC; size: .; D: .; V: TRBV5-1; J: TRBJ2-5
CDR3: CASSPSGEIYEQYF; DNA: TGTGCCAGCTCACCTAGCGGAGAAATTTACGAGCAGTACTTC; size: .; D: .; V: TRBV18; J: TRBJ2-7
CDR3: CSVERQGGNTIYF; DNA: TGCAGCGTTGAAAGGCAGGGTGGAAACACCATATATTTT; size: .; D: .; V: TRBV29-1; J: TRBJ1-3
CDR3: CASSLDGGSSYNEQFF; DNA: TGTGCCAGCAGCTTAGATGGCGGGAGCTCCTACAATGAGCAGTTCTTC; size: .; D: TRBD2; V: TRBV7-2; J: TRBJ2-1
CDR3: CASSLAGGNQPQHF; DNA: TGCGCCAGCAGCTTGGCCGGGGGCAATCAGCCCCAGCATTTT; size: few; D: .; V: TRBV5-1; J: TRBJ1-5
CDR3: CASRHAQRERGYTF; DNA: TGTGCCAGCAGACACGCCCAGAGGGAGAGAGGCTACACCTTC; size: many; D: .; V: TRBV28; J: TRBJ1-2
CDR3: CASSLSVQANEKLFF; DNA: TGTGCCAGCAGCTTATCTGTCCAGGCTAATGAAAAACTGTTTTTT; size: .; D: .; V: TRBV7-9; J: TRBJ1-4
CDR3: CASSLAPYSSRRGEKLFF; DNA: TGTGCCAGCAGCTTAGCTCCGTATAGCTCCCGGAGGGGTGAAAAACTGTTTTTT; size: .; D: .; V: TRBV7-2; J: TRBJ1-4
CDR3: CASSTRQGNTIYF; DNA: TGTGCCAGCAGCACCAGACAGGGCAACACCATATATTTT; size: .; D: TRBD1; V: TRBV7-2; J: TRBJ1-3
CDR3: CASSQASGTSTDTQYF; DNA: TGTGCCAGCAGCCAAGCTAGCGGGACTAGCACAGATACGCAGTATTTT; size: once; D: TRBD2; V: TRBV4-2; J: TRBJ2-3
CDR3: CASSFPGQSHTGELFF; DNA: TGTGCCAGCAGCTTTCCGGGACAGTCCCACACCGGGGAGCTGTTTTTT; size: .; D: TRBD1; V: TRBV7-9; J: TRBJ2-2
CDR3: CASSLAGDTGNTIYF; DNA: TGCGCCAGCAGCTTAGCAGGGGATACTGGAAACACCATATATTTT; size: .; D: .; V: TRBV5-1; J: TRBJ1-3
CDR3: CSVVDRGVTTFF; DNA: TGCAGCGTCGTAGACAGGGGAGTAACTACTTTCTTT; size: .; D: TRBD1; V: TRBV29-1; J: TRBJ1-1
CDR3: CASSVTDYNVRGYTF; DNA: TGTGCCAGCAGCGTAACGGACTACAATGTGCGTGGCTACACCTTC; size: .; D: .; V: TRBV9; J: TRBJ1-2
CDR3: CASSRGNSGNTIYF; DNA: TGTGCCAGCAGCCGAGGTAACTCTGGAAACACCATATATTTT; size: once; D: .; V: TRBV7-8; J: TRBJ1-3
CDR3: CASSQAGGAGPTGELFF; DNA: TGCGCCAGCAGCCAAGCAGGCGGGGCGGGGCCTACCGGGGAGCTGTTTTTT; size: .; D: .; V: TRBV4-3; J: TRBJ2-2
CDR3: CASSQDLAGPTYEQYF; DNA: TGCGCCAGCAGCCAAGATTTGGCGGGACCCACCTACGAGCAGTACTTC; size: .; D: .; V: TRBV4-1; J: TRBJ2-7
CDR3: CASSLIAGGKNEQYF; DNA: TGCGCCAGCAGCTTGATAGCGGGAGGGAAGAACGAGCAGTACTTC; size: once; D: TRBD2; V: TRBV5-1; J: TRBJ2-7
CDR3: CSVVSLTEAFF; DNA: TGCAGCGTTGTTAGTCTAACTGAAGCTTTCTTT; size: .; D: .; V: TRBV29-1; J: TRBJ1-1
CDR3: CASSLYGVPPLHF; DNA: TGTGCCAGCAGTTTATACGGGGTCCCACCCCTCCACTTT; size: .; D: .; V: TRBV28; J: TRBJ1-6
CDR3: CAWSGSTGNTIYF; DNA: TGTGCCTGGAGTGGATCTACTGGAAACACCATATATTTT; size: .; D: .; V: TRBV30; J: TRBJ1-3
CDR3: CATAPGDKNIQYF; DNA: TGTGCCACCGCTCCAGGGGACAAAAACATTCAGTACTTC; size: .; D: .; V: TRBV24-1; J: TRBJ2-4
CDR3: CASSVAEVQGTLGNTIYF; DNA: TGTGCCAGCAGCGTAGCGGAGGTGCAGGGGACGTTAGGAAACACCATATATTTT; size: .; D: .; V: TRBV9; J: TRBJ1-3
CDR3: CASSSRFTSGRANTGELFF; DNA: TGTGCCAGCAGCTCACGGTTCACTAGCGGGAGGGCCAACACCGGGGAGCTGTTTTTT; size: .; D: TRBD2; V: TRBV7-2; J: TRBJ2-2
CDR3: CASSQGGTAISPLHF; DNA: TGTGCCAGCAGCCAGGGTGGGACAGCGATTTCACCCCTCCACTTT; size: .; D: TRBD1; V: TRBV3-1/TRBV3-2; J: TRBJ1-6
CDR3: CSVPLGNSYEQYF; DNA: TGCAGCGTCCCACTAGGGAACTCCTACGAGCAGTACTTC; size: once; D: .; V: TRBV29-1; J: TRBJ2-7
CDR3: CAWYGANVLTF; DNA: TGTGCCTGGTATGGGGCCAACGTCCTGACTTTC; size: .; D: .; V: TRBV30; J: TRBJ2-6
CDR3: CASNVGQGAHTEAFF; DNA: TGTGCCAGCAACGTAGGTCAGGGGGCGCACACTGAAGCTTTCTTT; size: .; D: TRBD1; V: TRBV9; J: TRBJ1-1
CDR3: CASSLLLAGADEQFF; DNA: TGCGCCAGCAGCTTGTTACTAGCGGGAGCGGATGAGCAGTTCTTC; size: .; D: TRBD2; V: TRBV5-1; J: TRBJ2-1
CDR3: CASSSDRENGELFF; DNA: TGTGCCAGCAGCTCGGACAGGGAGAACGGGGAGCTGTTTTTT; size: .; D: TRBD1; V: TRBV7-2; J: TRBJ2-2
CDR3: CASSPTTGPLANYGYTF; DNA: TGTGCCAGCAGCCCAACGACAGGGCCCCTTGCCAACTATGGCTACACCTTC; size: .; D: TRBD1; V: TRBV14; J: TRBJ1-2
CDR3: CASSQGLADSYEQYF; DNA: TGCGCCAGCAGCCAAGGACTAGCGGACTCCTACGAGCAGTACTTC; size: once; D: TRBD2; V: TRBV4-3; J: TRBJ2-7
CDR3: CASSLTSLNEQFF; DNA: TGTGCCAGCAGCTTAACTAGTTTGAATGAGCAGTTCTTC; size: .; D: .; V: TRBV7-2; J: TRBJ2-1
CDR3: CASISSGNTIYF; DNA: TGTGCCAGCATCAGCTCTGGAAACACCATATATTTT; size: .; D: .; V: TRBV28; J: TRBJ1-3
CDR3: CAISLALSSYEQYF; DNA: TGTGCCATCAGCCTAGCGCTCTCCTCCTACGAGCAGTACTTC; size: .; D: .; V: TRBV10-3; J: TRBJ2-7
CDR3: CASSPQGPGGYTF; DNA: TGTGCCAGCAGCCCACAGGGGCCCGGAGGCTACACCTTC; size: .; D: TRBD1; V: TRBV7-9; J: TRBJ1-2
CDR3: CASRRLPGAGYTF; DNA: TGTGCCAGCAGGCGCCTCCCAGGGGCTGGCTACACCTTC; size: .; D: .; V: TRBV12-3/TRBV12-4; J: TRBJ1-2
CDR3: CASTGGNEQFF; DNA: TGCGCCAGCACCGGGGGAAATGAGCAGTTCTTC; size: .; D: .; V: TRBV5-1; J: TRBJ2-1
CDR3: CASSLDTGVTGELFF; DNA: TGTGCCAGCAGCTTGGACACAGGGGTTACCGGGGAGCTGTTTTTT; size: .; D: TRBD1; V: TRBV5-8; J: TRBJ2-2
CDR3: CASSLAHTDTQYF; DNA: TGTGCCAGCAGTTTGGCCCACACAGATACGCAGTATTTT; size: .; D: .; V: TRBV28; J: TRBJ2-3
CDR3: CASSQGPGLAGGGEQFF; DNA: TGCGCCAGCAGCCAAGGTCCCGGCCTAGCGGGAGGGGGTGAGCAGTTCTTC; size: .; D: TRBD2; V: TRBV4-3; J: TRBJ2-1